A single sample is the source of the 5 T cell receptor beta chains below, sequenced in a study of shared clonotypes between healthy human individuals. Libraries were prepared by immunoSEQ multiplex PCR; TCRdb keeps only in-frame clonotypes and omits some of them. The data hold hundreds of thousands of clones, with roughly 95% observed a single time. Naive CD8 cells lacked CD45RO, underwent positive selection for CCR7 and left out terminally differentiated effector memory CD45RA+ cells. The specimen sequenced was naive CD8+ T cells sorted from blood. Source of these receptors: a woman under 40 in good health.

This chain joins TRBV28 and TRBJ1-5; D ambiguous. This CDR3 region has 15 residues. V was shortened by 1 base and J by 0 bases, with 7 bases between the two germline ends. Germline V gene lookup returns CDR1 MDHEN and CDR2 SYDVKM. DNA for the CDR3: TGTGCCAGCAGTTTATTGGTCTATAGCAATCAGCCCCAGCATTTT. As protein: CASSLLVYSNQPQHF.

The V call is TRBV5-6, the J call TRBJ2-7, with TRBD2 identical over 8 bases. The CDR3 consists of 15 residues. The V gene's germline CDR1 is SGHDT and CDR2 YYEEEE. With V trimmed by 4 bases and J by 2 bases, 8 bases remained unmatched. The CDR3 DNA reads as TGTGCCAGCAGCCCCGGAGGGCGGGGGGCCTACGAGCAGTACTTC. Its protein is CASSPGGRGAYEQYF.

This clone appeared once. The same CDR3 also results from other DNA sequences found in this sample. The chain carries TRBV28 and TRBJ2-2; TRBD1 matches 7 bases. The ends lost 3 bases at V and 5 bases at J; junction bases unmatched: 6. CDR1 is MDHEN, CDR2 SYDVKM, per germline. This CDR3 spans 15 amino acids. CDR3 DNA: TGTGCCAGCAGTTTTGAGGGGGCGCGTACCGGGGAGCTGTTTTTT. It specifies CASSFEGARTGELFF.

As for this clone: The identical CDR3 is also encoded by other nucleotide sequences in the sample. J is TRBJ2-3 and V is TRBV5-1, with 10 bases identical to TRBD2. The ends lost 2 bases at V and 1 base at J; junction bases unmatched: 1. CDR3 length: 15 amino acids. Germline assignment: CDR1 SGHRS and CDR2 YFSETQ. The CDR3 protein is CASSFLAGGTDTQYF. The CDR3 coding sequence is TGCGCCAGCAGCTTCCTAGCGGGAGGCACAGATACGCAGTATTTT.

The genes are TRBV9 and TRBJ2-7; D could derive from TRBD1 or TRBD2 (5 bases each). Germline CDR1 reads SGDLS; CDR2 reads YYNGEE. The CDR3 has 14 amino acids. Trimming pared 3 bases from V and 4 bases from J, leaving 14 bases between. Here the CDR3 reads CASSEARDGYEQYF. The CDR3 nucleotides read TGTGCCAGCAGCGAGGCCCGGGACGGATACGAGCAGTACTTC.